This TCR beta chain is drawn from a study of blood T cell repertoires in COVID-19. In the study overall: Acute and convalescent COVID-19 specimens originated in the United States, Italy and Spain.

V lost 4 bases, J lost 9 bases, and 22 bases lay in between. There are 16 residues in the CDR3. Germline CDR1 and CDR2: SGHAT and FQNNGV. TCRdb's table, derived via immunoSEQ multiplex PCR, lists solely in-frame clones and lacks some. The profile shows about 180,000 clones, about 91% of them singletons. The specimen sequenced was peripheral blood. The chain recombines TRBV11-2 with TRBJ2-1; D call uncertain. This receptor was obtained from a woman aged 25 to 45 with acute or convalescent COVID-19. CDR3 bases: TGTGCCAGCAGCTCATTTCCCCGGGTTCCTTCGGGTGAGCAGTTCTTC. It translates to CASSSFPRVPSGEQFF.